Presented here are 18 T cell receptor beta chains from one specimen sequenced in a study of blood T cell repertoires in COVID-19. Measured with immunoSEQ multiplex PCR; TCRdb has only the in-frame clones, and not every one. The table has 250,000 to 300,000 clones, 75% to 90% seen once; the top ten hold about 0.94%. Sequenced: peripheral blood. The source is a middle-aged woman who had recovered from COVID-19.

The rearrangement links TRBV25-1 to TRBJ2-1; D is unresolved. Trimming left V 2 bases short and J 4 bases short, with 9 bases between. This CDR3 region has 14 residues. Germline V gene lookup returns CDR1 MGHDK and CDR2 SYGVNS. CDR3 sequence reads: CASSELTGYNEQFF. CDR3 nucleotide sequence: TGTGCCAGCAGTGAACTGACTGGTTACAATGAGCAGTTCTTC.

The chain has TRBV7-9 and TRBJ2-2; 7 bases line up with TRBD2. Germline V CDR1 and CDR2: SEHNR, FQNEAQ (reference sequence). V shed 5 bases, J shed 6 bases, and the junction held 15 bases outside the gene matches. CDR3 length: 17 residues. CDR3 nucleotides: TGTGCCAGCAGCCCCGCTCCTGGCGGGAGAGGGTCCGGGGAGCTGTTTTTT. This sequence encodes CASSPAPGGRGSGELFF.

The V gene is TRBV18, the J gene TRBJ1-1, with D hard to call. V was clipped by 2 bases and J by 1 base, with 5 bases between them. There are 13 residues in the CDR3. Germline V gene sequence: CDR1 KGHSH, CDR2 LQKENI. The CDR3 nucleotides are TGTGCCAGCTCACCAACAGCGAACACTGAAGCTTTCTTT. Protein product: CASSPTANTEAFF.

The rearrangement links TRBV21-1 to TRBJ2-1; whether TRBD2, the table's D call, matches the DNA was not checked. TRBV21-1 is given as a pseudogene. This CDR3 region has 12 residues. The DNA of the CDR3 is TGTGCCAGCAGCAAAGCTCCCGGGGAGCAGTTCTTC. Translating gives CASSKAPGEQFF.

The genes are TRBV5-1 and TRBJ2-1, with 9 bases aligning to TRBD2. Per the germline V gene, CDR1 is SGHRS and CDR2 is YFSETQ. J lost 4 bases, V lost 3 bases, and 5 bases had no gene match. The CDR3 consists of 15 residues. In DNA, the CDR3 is TGCGCCAGCAGCTCAGCGGGAGGAGGATACAATGAGCAGTTCTTC. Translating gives CASSSAGGGYNEQFF.

The CDR3 loop is CASSLPGSGKETQYF. Here the CDR3 DNA reads TGTGCCAGCAGCTTGCCGGGTAGCGGGAAAGAGACCCAGTACTTC. The chain has TRBV5-4 and TRBJ2-5, with TRBD2 matching 8 bases. The CDR3 has 15 residues. Trimming took 1 base from V and 3 from J; bases not matched to a gene: 5. Germline CDR1 SGHNT, CDR2 YYREEE (reference sequence).

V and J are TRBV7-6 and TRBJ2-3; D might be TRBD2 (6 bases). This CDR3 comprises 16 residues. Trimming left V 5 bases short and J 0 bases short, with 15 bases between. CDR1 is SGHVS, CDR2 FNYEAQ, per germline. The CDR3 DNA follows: TGTGCCAGCAGCCTAGGTCCTGGGACTAGCACAGATACGCAGTATTTT. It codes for CASSLGPGTSTDTQYF.

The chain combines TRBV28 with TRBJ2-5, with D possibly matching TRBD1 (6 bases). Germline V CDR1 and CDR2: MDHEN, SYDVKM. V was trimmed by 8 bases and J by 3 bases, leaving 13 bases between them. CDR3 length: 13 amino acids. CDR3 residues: CASGPNREETQYF. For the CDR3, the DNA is TGTGCCAGCGGCCCGAACAGGGAAGAGACCCAGTACTTC.

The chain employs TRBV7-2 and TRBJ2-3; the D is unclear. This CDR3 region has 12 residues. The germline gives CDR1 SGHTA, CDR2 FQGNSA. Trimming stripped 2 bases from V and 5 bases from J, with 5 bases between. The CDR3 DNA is TGTGCCAGCAGCTTATTCGGAGATACGCAGTATTTT. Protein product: CASSLFGDTQYF.

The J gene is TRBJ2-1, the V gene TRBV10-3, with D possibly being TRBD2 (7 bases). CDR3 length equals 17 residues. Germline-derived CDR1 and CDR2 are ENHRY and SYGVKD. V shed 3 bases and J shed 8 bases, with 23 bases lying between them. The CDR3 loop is CAISEDKGGSWVDEQFF. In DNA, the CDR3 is TGTGCCATCAGTGAAGATAAGGGGGGGTCTTGGGTGGATGAGCAGTTCTTC.

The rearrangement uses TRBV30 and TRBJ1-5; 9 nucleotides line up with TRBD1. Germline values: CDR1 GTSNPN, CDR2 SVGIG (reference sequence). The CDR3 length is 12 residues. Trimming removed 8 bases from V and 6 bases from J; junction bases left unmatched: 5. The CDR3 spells CAGGQGPQPQHF. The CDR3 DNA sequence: TGTGCCGGGGGACAGGGCCCTCAGCCCCAGCATTTT.

The CDR3 here is CASSRPEIPEQYF. DNA of the CDR3: TGTGCCAGCAGCCGTCCGGAGATTCCCGAGCAGTACTTC. The chain uses TRBV7-9 and TRBJ2-7; D gene unclear. CDR1 is SEHNR, CDR2 FQNEAQ, per germline (reference sequence). The CDR3 length is 13 residues. V dropped 5 bases and J dropped 6 bases, with 14 bases sitting between them.

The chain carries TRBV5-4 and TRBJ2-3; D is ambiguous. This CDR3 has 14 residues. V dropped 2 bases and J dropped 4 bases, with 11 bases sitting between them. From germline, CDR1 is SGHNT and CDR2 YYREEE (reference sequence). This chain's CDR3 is CASSFGLEADTQYF. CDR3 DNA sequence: TGTGCCAGCAGCTTCGGTCTTGAGGCAGATACGCAGTATTTT. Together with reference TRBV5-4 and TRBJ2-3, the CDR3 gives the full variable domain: ETGVTQSPTHLIKTRGQQVTLRCSSQSGHNTVSWYQQALGQGPQFIFQYYREEENGRGNFPPRFSGLQFPNYSSELNVNALELDDSALYLCASSFGLEADTQYFGPGTRLTVL.

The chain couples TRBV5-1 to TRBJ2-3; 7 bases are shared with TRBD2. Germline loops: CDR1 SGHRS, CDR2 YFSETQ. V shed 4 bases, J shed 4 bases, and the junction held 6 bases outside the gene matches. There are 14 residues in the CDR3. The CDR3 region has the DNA TGCGCCAGCAGCCCAGGACTAGATGCAGATACGCAGTATTTT. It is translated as CASSPGLDADTQYF.

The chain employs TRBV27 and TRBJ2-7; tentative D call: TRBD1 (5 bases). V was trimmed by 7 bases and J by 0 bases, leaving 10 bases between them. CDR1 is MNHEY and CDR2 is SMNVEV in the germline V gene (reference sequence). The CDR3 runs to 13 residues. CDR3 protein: CASMRQSSYEQYF. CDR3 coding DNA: TGTGCCAGCATGCGACAGAGCTCCTACGAGCAGTACTTC.

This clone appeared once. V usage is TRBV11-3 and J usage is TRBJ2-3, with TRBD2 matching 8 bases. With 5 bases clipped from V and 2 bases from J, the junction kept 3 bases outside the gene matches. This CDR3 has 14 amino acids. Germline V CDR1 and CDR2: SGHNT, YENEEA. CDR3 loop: CASSPSGPTDTQYF. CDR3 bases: TGTGCCAGCAGCCCTAGCGGGCCCACAGATACGCAGTATTTT.

CDR3 coding DNA: TGTGCCAGCAGTGAACCTGGGGTGGCGGGAGTTACGGTTGGCTACACCTTC. Encoded protein: CASSEPGVAGVTVGYTF. The chain is built from TRBV6-1 and TRBJ1-2, with D unresolved. V lost 2 bases and J 7 bases, leaving 23 bases between the germline ends. This CDR3 contains 17 residues. CDR1 is MNHNS, CDR2 SASEGT, per germline.

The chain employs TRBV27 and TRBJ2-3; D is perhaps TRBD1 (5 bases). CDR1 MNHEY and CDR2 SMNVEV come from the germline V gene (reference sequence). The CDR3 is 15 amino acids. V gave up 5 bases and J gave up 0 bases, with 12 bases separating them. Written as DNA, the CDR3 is TGTGCCAGCAGTCAGTTCAGGGTTAGCACAGATACGCAGTATTTT. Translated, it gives CASSQFRVSTDTQYF.